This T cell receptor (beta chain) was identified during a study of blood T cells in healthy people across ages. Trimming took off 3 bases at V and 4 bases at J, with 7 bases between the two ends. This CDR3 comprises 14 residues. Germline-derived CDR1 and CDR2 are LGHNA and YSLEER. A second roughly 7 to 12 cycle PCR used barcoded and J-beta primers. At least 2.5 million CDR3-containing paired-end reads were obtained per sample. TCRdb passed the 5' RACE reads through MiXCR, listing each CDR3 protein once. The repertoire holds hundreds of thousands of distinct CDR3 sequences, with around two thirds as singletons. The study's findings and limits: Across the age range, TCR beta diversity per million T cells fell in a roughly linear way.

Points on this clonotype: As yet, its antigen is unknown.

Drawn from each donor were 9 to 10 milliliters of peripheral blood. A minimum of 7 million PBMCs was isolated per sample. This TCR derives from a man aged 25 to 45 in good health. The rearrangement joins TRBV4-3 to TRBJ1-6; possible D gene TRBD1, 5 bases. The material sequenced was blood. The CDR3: CASSQGRYNSPLHF. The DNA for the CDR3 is TGCGCCAGCAGCCAGGGACGGTATAATTCACCCCTCCACTTT.